This T cell receptor beta chain stems from a study of cytomegalovirus exposure and HLA in healthy donors. The study ran its PCR with 60 Vbeta and 13 Jbeta primers. Repertoires were generated with immunoSEQ multiplex PCR, while TCRdb's copy carries only in-frame clones and drops some. The sample contains about 94,000 clones, 50% to 75% of which appear only once. Sequences were obtained from PBMCs. The receptor's source is a man aged 30 to 39 in good health and CMV-seronegative.

CDR3 protein: CASTQTRTDGYTF. CDR3 nucleotides: TGTGCCAGTACTCAAACGCGGACAGATGGCTACACCTTC. The chain couples TRBV19 to TRBJ1-2, with D possibly matching TRBD1 (6 bases). The CDR3 is 13 residues long. Germline lookup yields CDR1 LNHDA and CDR2 SQIVND (reference sequence). Trimming cost V 7 bases and J 6 bases, with 15 bases left between them.